These 23 T cell receptor beta chains were sequenced from one sample in a study of T cells after yellow fever vaccination. TCRdb re-derived calls from the 5' RACE reads in MiXCR, one entry per CDR3 protein. The table records 150,000 to 200,000 distinct CDR3 sequences, roughly 11% of them present only once. The material sequenced was CD8+ T cells sorted from PBMCs, taken 15 days after the yellow fever booster vaccination. All receptors come from a young man who received the YFV17D yellow fever vaccine.

This clonotype was counted many times. The genes are TRBV15 and TRBJ2-7; tentative D call: TRBD2 (7 bases). The CDR3 spans 14 residues. The V end was cut by 3 bases, the J end by 4 bases, with 13 bases between. Germline CDR1 reads LNHNV; CDR2 reads YYDKDF (reference sequence). Here the CDR3 reads CATSSPGGHYEQYV. The DNA of the CDR3 is TGTGCCACCAGCAGCCCGGGGGGCCATTACGAGCAGTACGTC.

This clonotype has at least ten counts. The chain links TRBV7-3 to TRBJ2-1, with a possible D match to TRBD2 (5 bases). The CDR3 contains 18 residues. V was trimmed by 1 base and J by 0 bases, leaving 16 bases between them. Germline CDR1 SGHTA, CDR2 FQGTGA. CDR3 nucleotide sequence: TGTGCCAGCAGCTTAAAAGGGCGGGCGGAGAGCTCCTACAATGAGCAGTTCTTC. It specifies CASSLKGRAESSYNEQFF.

This clonotype was seen a handful of times. The rearrangement joins TRBV10-3 to TRBJ2-1, with 16 positions matching TRBD2. The CDR3 consists of 20 residues. The J segment lost 0 bases and the V segment lost 5 bases, leaving 10 bases of the junction unmatched. CDR1 ENHRY and CDR2 SYGVKD come from the germline V gene. CDR3 nucleotide sequence: TGTGCCATCAGTACGCCGGGACTAGCGGGGGGGCTTGGCTCCTACAATGAGCAGTTCTTC. Its translation: CAISTPGLAGGLGSYNEQFF.

This clonotype came up a few times. This rearrangement joins TRBV12-3 or TRBV12-4 to TRBJ1-4, with D perhaps TRBD1 (6 bases). Trimming stripped 5 bases from V and 7 bases from J, with 14 bases between. This CDR3 is built from 14 residues. The CDR3 DNA sequence: TGTGCCAGCAGTCCCCCGGGGGCGCGTGAAAAACTGTTTTTT. Protein sequence: CASSPPGAREKLFF.

The chain uses TRBV7-6 and TRBJ2-7, with D possibly matching TRBD2 (5 bases). V lost 1 base to trimming and J lost 2 bases, with 12 bases between them. The CDR3 extends over 15 amino acids. Germline CDR1 SGHVS, CDR2 FNYEAQ. The CDR3 coding sequence is TGTGCCAGCAGCTTAGGTCGAGGGAGTACCTACGAGCAGTACTTC. Residues: CASSLGRGSTYEQYF.

This clonotype has more than one count but fewer than ten. The chain combines TRBV7-9 with TRBJ2-1; the match to TRBD1 covers 8 bases. With 6 bases clipped from V and 2 bases from J, the junction kept 12 bases outside the gene matches. This CDR3 is 17 amino acids long. CDR1 and CDR2 from the germline V gene are SEHNR and FQNEAQ (reference sequence). CDR3 region: CASRPSRGQGPYNEQFF. CDR3 DNA: TGTGCCAGCAGACCGTCGCGAGGACAGGGCCCCTACAATGAGCAGTTCTTC.

The rearrangement uses TRBV5-5 and TRBJ2-2; D is unclear. The germline V gene encodes CDR1 SGHKS and CDR2 YYEKEE (reference sequence). Trimming shortened V by 4 bases and J by 6 bases, and 13 bases separated the two germline ends. The CDR3 covers 14 residues. In DNA form, the CDR3 reads TGTGCCAGCAGCCGTGGTGAATGGGCCGGGGAGCTGTTTTTT. Translating it yields CASSRGEWAGELFF.

Only a few counts were recorded for this clonotype. The genes are TRBV4-3 and TRBJ1-3, with no clear D. The ends were cut back, 3 bases at V and 4 bases at J, with 16 bases in the middle. CDR1 and CDR2 from the germline V gene are LGHNA and YSLEER. This CDR3 has 16 amino acids. The CDR3 DNA reads as TGCGCCAGCAGCCATGGGGATCGGACGTCAGGAAACACCATATATTTT. This sequence encodes CASSHGDRTSGNTIYF.

The CDR3 sequence: CASSYPPGQGPGELFF. CDR3 nucleotides: TGTGCCAGCAGTTACCCACCGGGACAGGGGCCCGGGGAGCTGTTTTTT. The V gene is TRBV6-2 or TRBV6-3, the J gene TRBJ2-2; TRBD1 aligns across 10 bases. CDR3 length equals 16 residues. Trimming removed 2 bases from V and 6 bases from J; junction bases left unmatched: 6. Germline CDR1 and CDR2: MNHEY and SVGEGT.

This clonotype has a handful of counts. CDR3 region: CASRIAGGELYEQYF. The CDR3 DNA sequence: TGTGCCAGCAGGATAGCAGGAGGCGAACTTTACGAGCAGTACTTC. The chain couples TRBV27 to TRBJ2-7; tentatively, D is TRBD2 (5 bases). V lost 6 bases and J lost 4, with 19 bases in between. There are 15 residues in the CDR3. Germline assignment: CDR1 MNHEY and CDR2 SMNVEV (reference sequence).

The V and J genes are TRBV9 and TRBJ1-2; D possibly corresponds to TRBD1 (6 bases). The CDR3 length is 14 residues. V gave up 3 bases and J gave up 6 bases, with 15 bases separating them. Germline V gives CDR1 SGDLS, CDR2 YYNGEE. The CDR3: CASSAATGGNGYTF. The CDR3, as DNA: TGTGCCAGCAGCGCCGCGACAGGAGGTAATGGCTACACCTTC. The full variable domain, rest sourced from reference TRBV9 and TRBJ1-2, is DSGVTQTPKHLITATGQRVTLRCSPRSGDLSVYWYQQSLDQGLQFLIQYYNGEERAKGNILERFSAQQFPDLHSELNLSSLELGDSALYFCASSAATGGNGYTFGSGTRLTVV.

The chain is built from TRBV4-1 and TRBJ2-5; the match to TRBD2 covers 13 bases. Germline CDR1 is MGHRA and CDR2 is YSYEKL. The CDR3 has 19 amino acids. The V and J ends lost 4 bases and 4 bases, in that order; junction bases with no gene match: 15. The CDR3 nucleotides read TGCGCCAGCAGCCCGACCCCCCCACTAGCGGGGGGGCAGGTAGAGACCCAGTACTTC. It translates to CASSPTPPLAGGQVETQYF.

The rearrangement joins TRBV20-1 to TRBJ2-2; possible D gene TRBD1, 5 bases. CDR3 length: 18 amino acids. V was trimmed by 0 bases and J by 2 bases, leaving 19 bases between them. CDR1 and CDR2 from the germline V gene are DFQATT and SNEGSKA (reference sequence). CDR3 bases: TGCAGTGCTAGAGATATAGACAGACCCGCCTTTAACACCGGGGAGCTGTTTTTT. This translates into CSARDIDRPAFNTGELFF.

V is TRBV6-5 and J is TRBJ1-1; 8 positions agree with TRBD1. CDR1 MNHEY and CDR2 SVGAGI come from the germline V gene. Trimming removed 0 bases from V and 1 base from J; junction bases left unmatched: 13. CDR3 size: 19 residues. The CDR3 loop reads CASSYSRIFGRGPNTEAFF. CDR3 bases: TGTGCCAGCAGTTACTCGAGGATCTTTGGCAGGGGGCCGAACACTGAAGCTTTCTTT.

This clonotype was seen more than once but under ten times. The conserved final phenylalanine or tryptophan is absent from the CDR3, which likely points to a read error. The chain combines TRBV7-9 with TRBJ2-1; D may be TRBD1 (6 bases). The CDR3 totals 16 residues. In germline, CDR1 is SEHNR, CDR2 FQNEAQ (reference sequence). V was shortened by 5 bases and J by 3 bases, with 17 bases between the two germline ends. The CDR3 DNA sequence: TGTGCCAGCAGCGCCGGGCCAGGGGACAACTACAATGAGCAGTTCTTA. Translating gives CASSAGPGDNYNEQFL.

This clonotype was recorded a few times. The V and J genes are TRBV7-9 and TRBJ2-4; no clear D gene. The CDR3 is 14 amino acids. In germline, CDR1 is SEHNR, CDR2 FQNEAQ (reference sequence). Trimming removed 6 bases at V and 1 base at J, with 10 bases between. The CDR3, as DNA: TGTGCCAGCAGTAGCCAGTGGGCCAAAAACATTCAGTACTTC. The encoded protein is CASSSQWAKNIQYF. Complete variable domain (other parts from reference TRBV7-9 and TRBJ2-4): DTGVSQNPRHKITKRGQNVTFRCDPISEHNRLYWYRQTLGQGPEFLTYFQNEAQLEKSRLLSDRFSAERPKGSFSTLEIQRTEQGDSAMYLCASSSQWAKNIQYFGAGTRLSVL.

The genes are TRBV25-1 and TRBJ2-1; D may match TRBD1 or TRBD2 (6 bases each). The CDR3 runs 14 residues. V shed 9 bases and J shed 8 bases, with 20 bases lying between them. Germline CDR1 is MGHDK and CDR2 is SYGVNS. CDR3 amino acids: CASSRERGEYEQFF. The CDR3 DNA sequence: TGTGCCAGTTCCAGAGAAAGGGGGGAGTATGAGCAGTTCTTC.

In this sample, this clonotype turned up a few times. The chain combines TRBV19 with TRBJ2-2; a possible D gene is TRBD1 (6 bases). The CDR3 loop spans 15 amino acids. V lost 8 bases and J 0 bases, leaving 13 bases between the germline ends. Germline V gene data show CDR1 as LNHDA and CDR2 as SQIVND (reference sequence). CDR3 coding DNA: TGTGCCAGTCGGAAACAGGGATCGAACACCGGGGAGCTGTTTTTT. The encoded protein is CASRKQGSNTGELFF.

J is TRBJ2-5 and V is TRBV6-5; the D gene is possibly TRBD1 (7 bases). Deletions cut 2 bases from V and 2 bases from J, with 15 bases between. The CDR3 runs to 16 residues. Germline V gene sequence: CDR1 MNHEY, CDR2 SVGAGI. DNA of the CDR3: TGTGCCAGCAGTTACCAGGGGGGCCTGATGCAAGAGACCCAGTACTTC. It translates to CASSYQGGLMQETQYF.

The genes are TRBV4-1 and TRBJ1-1, with TRBD1 matching over 12 bases. CDR1 is MGHRA, CDR2 YSYEKL, per germline. The CDR3 contains 16 residues. Germline trimming cut 6 bases from V and 10 bases from J; bases unmatched to any gene: 15. The CDR3 DNA sequence: TGCGCCAGCAGGGGGACAGGGGGCGTCGGGAGGATCGGAGCTTTCTTT. This codes for CASRGTGGVGRIGAFF.

The chain combines TRBV5-1 with TRBJ2-2, with D unclear. V lost 0 bases and J 5 bases, leaving 8 bases between the germline ends. The germline V gene has CDR1 SGHRS and CDR2 YFSETQ. CDR3 size: 14 residues. In DNA, the CDR3 is TGCGCCAGCAGCTTGGCACGGCAAACCGGGGAGCTGTTTTTT. Translated, it gives CASSLARQTGELFF.

This clonotype was seen a few times. The V call is TRBV28, the J call TRBJ2-5, with 7 bases identical to TRBD2. With 10 bases clipped from V and 5 bases from J, the junction kept 10 bases outside the gene matches. The CDR3 sequence is 13 residues long. CDR1 is MDHEN, CDR2 SYDVKM, per germline. The CDR3 sequence is CATSSGGGETQYF. DNA of the CDR3: TGTGCCACCTCCTCGGGGGGAGGCGAGACCCAGTACTTC. Full variable domain (outside the CDR3, taken from reference TRBV28 and TRBJ2-5): DVKVTQSSRYLVKRTGEKVFLECVQDMDHENMFWYRQDPGLGLRLIYFSYDVKMKEKGDIPEGYSVSREKKERFSLILESASTNQTSMYLCATSSGGGETQYFGPGTRLLVL.

In this sample, this clonotype turned up many times. The chain recombines TRBV4-2 with TRBJ1-1, with D unclear. Germline V lookup: CDR1 LGHNA, CDR2 YNFKEQ. The CDR3 extends over 12 amino acids. V dropped 2 bases and J dropped 1 base, with 2 bases sitting between them. The DNA of the CDR3 is TGTGCCAGCAGCCAAAGGAACACTGAAGCTTTCTTT. This sequence encodes CASSQRNTEAFF.